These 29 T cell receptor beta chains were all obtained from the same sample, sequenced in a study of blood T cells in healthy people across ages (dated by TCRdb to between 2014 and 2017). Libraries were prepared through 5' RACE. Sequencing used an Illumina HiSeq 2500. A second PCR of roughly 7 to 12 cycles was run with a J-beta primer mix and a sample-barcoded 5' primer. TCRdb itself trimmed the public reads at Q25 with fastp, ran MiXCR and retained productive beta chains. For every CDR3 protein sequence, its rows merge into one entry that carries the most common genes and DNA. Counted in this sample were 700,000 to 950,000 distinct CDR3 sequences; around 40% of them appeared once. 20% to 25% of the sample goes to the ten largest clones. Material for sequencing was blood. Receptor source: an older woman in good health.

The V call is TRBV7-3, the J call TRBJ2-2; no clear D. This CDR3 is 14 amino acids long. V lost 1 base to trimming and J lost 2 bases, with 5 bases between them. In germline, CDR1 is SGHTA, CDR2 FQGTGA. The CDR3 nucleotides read TGTGCCAGCAGCTTAAATAGTAACACCGGGGAGCTGTTTTTT. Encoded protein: CASSLNSNTGELFF.

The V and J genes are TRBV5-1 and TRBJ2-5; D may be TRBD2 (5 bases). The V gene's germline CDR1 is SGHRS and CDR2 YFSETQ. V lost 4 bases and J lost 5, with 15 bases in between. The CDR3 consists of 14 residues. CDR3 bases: TGCGCCAGCAGCCCGGGGTCGGATGTGGAGACCCAGTACTTC. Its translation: CASSPGSDVETQYF.

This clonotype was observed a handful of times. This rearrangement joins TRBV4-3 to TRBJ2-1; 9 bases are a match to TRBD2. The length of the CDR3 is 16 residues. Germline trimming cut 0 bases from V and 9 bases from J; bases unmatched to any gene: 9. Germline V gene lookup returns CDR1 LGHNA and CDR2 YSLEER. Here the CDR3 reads CASSQEPSGNVGEQFF. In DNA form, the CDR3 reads TGCGCCAGCAGCCAAGAACCTAGCGGGAACGTGGGTGAGCAGTTCTTC.

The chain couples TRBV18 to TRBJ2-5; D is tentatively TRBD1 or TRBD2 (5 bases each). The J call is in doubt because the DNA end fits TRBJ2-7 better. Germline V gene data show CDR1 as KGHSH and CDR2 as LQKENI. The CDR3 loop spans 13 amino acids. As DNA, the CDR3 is TGTGCCAGCTCATCGGGACGGGACGGCGAGCAGTACTTC. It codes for CASSSGRDGEQYF.

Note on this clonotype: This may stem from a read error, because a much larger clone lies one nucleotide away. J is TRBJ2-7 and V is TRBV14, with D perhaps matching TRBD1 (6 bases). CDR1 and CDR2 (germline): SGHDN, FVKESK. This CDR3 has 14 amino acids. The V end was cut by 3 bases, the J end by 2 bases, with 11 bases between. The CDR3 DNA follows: TGTGCCAGCAGCCATGGACAGTTCCCCTACGAGCAGTACTTC. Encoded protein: CASSHGQFPYEQYF.

The CDR3 DNA is TGTGCCAGCAGTTTGGTAGGGGTTGACACTGAAGCTTTCTTT. It encodes CASSLVGVDTEAFF. The V call is TRBV12-3 or TRBV12-4, the J call TRBJ1-1, with D possibly being TRBD1 (5 bases). CDR3 size: 14 residues. The germline V and J ends were trimmed by 3 bases and 3 bases, with 11 bases remaining between them.

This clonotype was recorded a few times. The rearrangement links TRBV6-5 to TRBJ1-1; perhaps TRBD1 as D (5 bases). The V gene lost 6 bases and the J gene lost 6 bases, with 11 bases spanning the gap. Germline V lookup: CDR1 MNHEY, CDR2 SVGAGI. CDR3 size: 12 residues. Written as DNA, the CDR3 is TGTGCCAGCAGCCCAGTGGGGGCTGAAGCTTTCTTT. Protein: CASSPVGAEAFF.

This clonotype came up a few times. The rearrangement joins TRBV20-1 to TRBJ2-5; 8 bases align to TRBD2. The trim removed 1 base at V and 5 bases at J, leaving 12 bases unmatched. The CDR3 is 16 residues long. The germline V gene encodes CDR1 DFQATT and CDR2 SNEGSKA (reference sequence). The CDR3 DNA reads TGCAGTGCTAGAGCCCCGACTAGCGCCATCGGGGAGACCCAGTACTTC. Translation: CSARAPTSAIGETQYF.

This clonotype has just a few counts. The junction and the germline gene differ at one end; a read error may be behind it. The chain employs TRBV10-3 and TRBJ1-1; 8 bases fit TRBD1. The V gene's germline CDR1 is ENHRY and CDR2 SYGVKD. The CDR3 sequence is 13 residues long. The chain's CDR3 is CATVTGDNTEVFF. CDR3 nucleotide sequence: TGTGCCACCGTGACAGGGGACAACACTGAAGTTTTCTTT.

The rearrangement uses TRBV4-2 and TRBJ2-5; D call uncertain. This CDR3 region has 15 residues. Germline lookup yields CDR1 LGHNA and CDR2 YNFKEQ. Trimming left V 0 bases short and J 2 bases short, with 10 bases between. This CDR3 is CASSQDPSLQETQYF. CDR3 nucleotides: TGTGCCAGCAGCCAAGATCCATCTCTGCAAGAGACCCAGTACTTC.

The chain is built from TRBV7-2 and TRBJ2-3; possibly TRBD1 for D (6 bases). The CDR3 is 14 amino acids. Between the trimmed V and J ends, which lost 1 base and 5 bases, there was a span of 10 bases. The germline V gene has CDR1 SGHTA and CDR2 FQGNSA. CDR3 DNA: TGTGCCAGCAGCTTAGAGCAGGGGTTAGATACGCAGTATTTT. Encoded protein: CASSLEQGLDTQYF.

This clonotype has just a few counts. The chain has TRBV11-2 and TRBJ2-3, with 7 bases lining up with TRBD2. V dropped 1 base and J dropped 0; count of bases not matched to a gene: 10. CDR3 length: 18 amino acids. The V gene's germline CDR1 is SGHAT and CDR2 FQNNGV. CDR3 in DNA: TGTGCCAGCAGCTTAGCCCTTAGCGGGTCGCCTAGCACAGATACGCAGTATTTT. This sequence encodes CASSLALSGSPSTDTQYF.

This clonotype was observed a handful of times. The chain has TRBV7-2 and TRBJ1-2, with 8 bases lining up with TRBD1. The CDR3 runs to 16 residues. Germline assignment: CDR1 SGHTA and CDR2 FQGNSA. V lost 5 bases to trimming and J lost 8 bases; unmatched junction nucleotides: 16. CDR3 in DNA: TGTGCCAGCAGCCCAGGACAGGGTTTTCTATTTCGAGGCTACACCTTC. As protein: CASSPGQGFLFRGYTF.

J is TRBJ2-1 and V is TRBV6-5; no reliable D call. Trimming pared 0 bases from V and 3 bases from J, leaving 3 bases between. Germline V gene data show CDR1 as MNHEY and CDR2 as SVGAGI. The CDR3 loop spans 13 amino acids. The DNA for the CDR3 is TGTGCCAGCAGTTACTCCATCTACAATGAGCAGTTCTTC. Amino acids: CASSYSIYNEQFF.

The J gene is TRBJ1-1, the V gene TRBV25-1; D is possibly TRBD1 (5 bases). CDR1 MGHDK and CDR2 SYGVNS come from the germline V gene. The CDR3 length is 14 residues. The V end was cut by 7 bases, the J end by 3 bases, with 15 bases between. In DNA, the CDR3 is TGTGCCAGCACAAGAGGGGCTCTGGACACTGAAGCTTTCTTT. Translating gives CASTRGALDTEAFF.

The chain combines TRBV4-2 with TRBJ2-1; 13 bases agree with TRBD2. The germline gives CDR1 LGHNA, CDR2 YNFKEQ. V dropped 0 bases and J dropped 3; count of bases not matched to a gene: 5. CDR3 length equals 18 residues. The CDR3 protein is CASSQELAGGVYYNEQFF. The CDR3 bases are TGTGCCAGCAGCCAAGAACTAGCGGGAGGGGTTTACTACAATGAGCAGTTCTTC.

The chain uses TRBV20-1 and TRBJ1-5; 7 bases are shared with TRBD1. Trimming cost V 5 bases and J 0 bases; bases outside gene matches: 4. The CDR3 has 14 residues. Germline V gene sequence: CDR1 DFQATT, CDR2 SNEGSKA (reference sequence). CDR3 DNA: TGCAGTGCTGCACAGGGGATTAGCAATCAGCCCCAGCATTTT. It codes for CSAAQGISNQPQHF.

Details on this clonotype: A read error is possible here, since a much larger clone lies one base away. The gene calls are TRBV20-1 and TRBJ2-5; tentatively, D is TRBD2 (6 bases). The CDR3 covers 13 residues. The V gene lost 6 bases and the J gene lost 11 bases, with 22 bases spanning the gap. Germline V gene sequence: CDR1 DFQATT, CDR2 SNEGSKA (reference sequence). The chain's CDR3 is CSAGTGLGQGQYF. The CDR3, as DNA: TGCAGTGCCGGAACGGGACTCGGCCAGGGACAGTACTTC.

As DNA, the CDR3 is TGTGCCAGCAGCCTCGGGACAGGGGATAGAGAAAACATTCAGTACTTC. Translating it yields CASSLGTGDRENIQYF. The chain recombines TRBV3-1 with TRBJ2-4, with 10 bases that match TRBD1. The CDR3 consists of 16 residues. Germline V gives CDR1 LGHDT, CDR2 YNNKEL (reference sequence). The J segment lost 5 bases and the V segment lost 4 bases, leaving 8 bases of the junction unmatched.

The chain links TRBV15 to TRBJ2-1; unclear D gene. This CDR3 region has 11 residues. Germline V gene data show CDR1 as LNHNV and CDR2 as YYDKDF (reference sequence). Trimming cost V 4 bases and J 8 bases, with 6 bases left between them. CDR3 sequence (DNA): TGTGCCACCAGCAATCGGTATGAGCAGTTCTTC. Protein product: CATSNRYEQFF.

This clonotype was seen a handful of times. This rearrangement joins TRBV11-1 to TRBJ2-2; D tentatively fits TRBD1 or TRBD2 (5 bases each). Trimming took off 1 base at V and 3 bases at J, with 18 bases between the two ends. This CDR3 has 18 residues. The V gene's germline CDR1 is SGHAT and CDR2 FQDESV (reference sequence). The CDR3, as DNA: TGTGCCAGCAGCTTAGAGTTCTCCGGGACGGACCACACCGGGGAGCTGTTTTTT. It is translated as CASSLEFSGTDHTGELFF.

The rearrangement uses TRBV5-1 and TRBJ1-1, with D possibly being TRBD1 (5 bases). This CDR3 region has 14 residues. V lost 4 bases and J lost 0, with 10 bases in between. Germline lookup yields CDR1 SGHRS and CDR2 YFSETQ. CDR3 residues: CASSPTDMNTEAFF. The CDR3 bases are TGCGCCAGCAGCCCGACAGATATGAACACTGAAGCTTTCTTT.

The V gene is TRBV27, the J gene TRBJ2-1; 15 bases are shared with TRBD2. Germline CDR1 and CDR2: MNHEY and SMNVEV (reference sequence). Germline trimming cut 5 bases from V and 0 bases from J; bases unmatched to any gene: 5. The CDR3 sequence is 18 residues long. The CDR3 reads CASSRGLAGGPSYNEQFF. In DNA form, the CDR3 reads TGTGCCAGCAGTCGTGGACTAGCGGGAGGGCCCTCCTACAATGAGCAGTTCTTC.

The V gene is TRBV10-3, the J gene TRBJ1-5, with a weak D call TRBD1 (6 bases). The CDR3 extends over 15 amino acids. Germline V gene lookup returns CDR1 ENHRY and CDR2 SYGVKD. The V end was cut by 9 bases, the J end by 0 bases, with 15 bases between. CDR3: CAIRRGGNSNQPQHF. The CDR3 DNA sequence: TGTGCCATTCGCCGGGGGGGCAATAGCAATCAGCCCCAGCATTTT.

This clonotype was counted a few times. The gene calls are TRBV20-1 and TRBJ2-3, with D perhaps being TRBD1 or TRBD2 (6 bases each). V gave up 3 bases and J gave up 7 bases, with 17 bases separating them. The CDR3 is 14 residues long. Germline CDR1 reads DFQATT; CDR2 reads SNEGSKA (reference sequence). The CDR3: CSARGGWGAYTQYF. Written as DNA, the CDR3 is TGCAGTGCTAGGGGCGGTTGGGGGGCGTATACGCAGTATTTT.

CDR3 sequence: CSARVGTGDNSPLHF. The CDR3 DNA is TGCAGTGCTAGAGTCGGGACAGGGGACAATTCACCCCTCCACTTT. The chain couples TRBV20-1 to TRBJ1-6; 10 bases align to TRBD1. The germline V gene encodes CDR1 DFQATT and CDR2 SNEGSKA (reference sequence). The CDR3 length is 15 residues. The V and J ends lost 1 base and 7 bases, in that order; junction bases with no gene match: 4.

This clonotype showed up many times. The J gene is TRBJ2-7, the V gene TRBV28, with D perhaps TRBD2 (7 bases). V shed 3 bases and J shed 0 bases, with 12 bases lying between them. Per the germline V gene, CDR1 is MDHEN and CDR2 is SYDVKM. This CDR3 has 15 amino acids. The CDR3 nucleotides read TGTGCCAGCAGTTTCCCAGGGGAGGGCTCCTACGAGCAGTACTTC. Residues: CASSFPGEGSYEQYF.

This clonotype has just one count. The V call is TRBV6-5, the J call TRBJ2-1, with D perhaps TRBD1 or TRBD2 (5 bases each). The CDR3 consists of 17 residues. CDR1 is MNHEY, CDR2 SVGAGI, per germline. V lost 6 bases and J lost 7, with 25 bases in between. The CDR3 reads CASSSSGRTPLRNEQFF. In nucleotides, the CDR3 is TGTGCCAGCAGCTCCTCAGGGCGGACTCCCCTGAGAAATGAGCAGTTCTTC.

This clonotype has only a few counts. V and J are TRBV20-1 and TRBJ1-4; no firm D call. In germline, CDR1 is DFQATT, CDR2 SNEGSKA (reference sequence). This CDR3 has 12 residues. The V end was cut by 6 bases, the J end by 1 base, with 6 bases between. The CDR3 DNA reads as TGCAGTGCCGGCCGAACTAATGAAAAACTGTTTTTT. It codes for CSAGRTNEKLFF.